These 10 T cell receptor beta chains were all obtained from the same sample, sequenced in a study of CD8+ T cells in alopecia areata. cDNA prepared by RNA extraction and subsequent reverse transcription served as the template for sequencing. The table came from immunoSEQ multiplex PCR; TCRdb's copy has only in-frame clones and leaves some out. The sample includes 61,000 or so clones, 90% to 97% seen only once; the top ten take 20% to 30%. This specimen consisted of CD8+ T cells sorted from blood, obtained at week 0. These receptors all stem from a human donor with alopecia areata.

The chain couples TRBV7-8 to TRBJ2-3; D is ambiguous. The CDR3 consists of 17 residues. V gave up 1 base and J gave up 0 bases, with 14 bases separating them. CDR1 and CDR2 from the germline V gene are SGHVS and FQNEAQ. The CDR3 protein is CASSLVSQLSSTDTQYF. CDR3 nucleotide sequence: TGTGCCAGCAGCTTAGTCTCTCAGTTGTCTAGCACAGATACGCAGTATTTT. The variable domain in full, with the rest retrieved from reference TRBV7-8 and TRBJ2-3, is GAGVSQSPRYKVAKRGQDVALRCDPISGHVSLFWYQQALGQGPEFLTYFQNEAQLDKSGLPSDRFFAERPEGSVSTLKIQRTQQEDSAVYLCASSLVSQLSSTDTQYFGPGTRLTVL.

This chain joins TRBV29-1 and TRBJ2-5; TRBD1 aligns across 9 bases. With the DNA end fitting TRBJ2-7 better, the J assignment may be wrong. The CDR3 is 12 amino acids. Germline V gene lookup returns CDR1 SQVTM and CDR2 ANQGSEA. The DNA of the CDR3 is TGCAGCGTAAGGACAGGGGCCTACGAGCAGTACTTC. It yields the protein CSVRTGAYEQYF.

The chain joins TRBV2 to TRBJ1-1; D possibly corresponds to TRBD1 (6 bases). Trimming removed 10 bases at V and 10 bases at J, with 13 bases between. The CDR3 sequence is 10 residues long. Germline V CDR1 and CDR2: SNHLY, FYNNEI. The CDR3 sequence: CAIGRGGAFF. The DNA of the CDR3 is TGTGCCATTGGACGAGGGGGAGCTTTCTTT.

This sequence joins TRBV7-9 and TRBJ1-2; the match to TRBD1 covers 7 bases. The CDR3 covers 13 residues. With 3 bases clipped from V and 5 bases from J, the junction kept 3 bases outside the gene matches. The germline CDR1 and CDR2 sequences are SEHNR and FQNEAQ (reference sequence). CDR3 residues: CASSLTGRYGYTF. CDR3 DNA sequence: TGTGCCAGCAGCTTGACAGGGCGGTATGGCTACACCTTC. Complete variable domain (other parts from reference TRBV7-9 and TRBJ1-2): DTGVSQNPRHKITKRGQNVTFRCDPISEHNRLYWYRQTLGQGPEFLTYFQNEAQLEKSRLLSDRFSAERPKGSFSTLEIQRTEQGDSAMYLCASSLTGRYGYTFGSGTRLTVV.

This clone was seen only once. The chain recombines TRBV19 with TRBJ1-2; tentative D call: TRBD1 (6 bases). CDR3 size: 16 residues. Trimming left V 5 bases short and J 4 bases short, with 20 bases between. The germline CDR1 and CDR2 sequences are LNHDA and SQIVND (reference sequence). CDR3 region: CASSLRTGTTLYGYTF. DNA for the CDR3: TGTGCCAGTAGTCTACGCACCGGGACAACTCTCTATGGCTACACCTTC.

The chain joins TRBV25-1 to TRBJ1-2, with 7 bases identical to TRBD1. The CDR3 consists of 15 residues. CDR1 MGHDK and CDR2 SYGVNS come from the germline V gene. V shed 5 bases, J shed 0 bases, and the junction held 6 bases outside the gene matches. This CDR3 is CASSQQGLSNYGYTF. DNA for the CDR3: TGTGCCAGCAGTCAACAGGGGTTGTCTAACTATGGCTACACCTTC.

The J gene is TRBJ1-5, the V gene TRBV18; no clear D gene. Germline lookup yields CDR1 KGHSH and CDR2 LQKENI. V was cut by 0 bases and J by 3 bases, with 6 bases left in between. The CDR3 totals 14 residues. The CDR3 region has the DNA TGTGCCAGCTCACCACCTACTGCCAATCAGCCCCAGCATTTT. Protein sequence: CASSPPTANQPQHF.

The sample holds one count of this clone. This sequence joins TRBV29-1 and TRBJ2-5; D call uncertain. The length of the CDR3 is 14 residues. In germline, CDR1 is SQVTM, CDR2 ANQGSEA. V dropped 6 bases and J dropped 1 base, with 15 bases sitting between them. The CDR3 coding sequence is TGCAGCGTCCCTCCGACACTCCTCCAAGAGACCCAGTACTTC. Translated: CSVPPTLLQETQYF.

CDR3 sequence (DNA): TGTGCCAGCAGTTTATTATCGGGAACCAATCAGCCCCAGCATTTT. This sequence encodes CASSLLSGTNQPQHF. This chain links TRBV27 with TRBJ1-5; D uncertain. The germline CDR1 and CDR2 sequences are MNHEY and SMNVEV (reference sequence). Trimming stripped 1 base from V and 3 bases from J, with 10 bases between. This CDR3 is 15 amino acids long.

V usage is TRBV29-1 and J usage is TRBJ2-1; D is tentatively TRBD1 or TRBD2 (7 bases each). V was trimmed by 4 bases and J by 9 bases, leaving 16 bases between them. This CDR3 has 13 residues. Germline CDR1 SQVTM, CDR2 ANQGSEA. The CDR3 here is CSVAGQGGGEQFF. Written as DNA, the CDR3 is TGCAGCGTTGCTGGTCAGGGGGGGGGTGAGCAGTTCTTC.